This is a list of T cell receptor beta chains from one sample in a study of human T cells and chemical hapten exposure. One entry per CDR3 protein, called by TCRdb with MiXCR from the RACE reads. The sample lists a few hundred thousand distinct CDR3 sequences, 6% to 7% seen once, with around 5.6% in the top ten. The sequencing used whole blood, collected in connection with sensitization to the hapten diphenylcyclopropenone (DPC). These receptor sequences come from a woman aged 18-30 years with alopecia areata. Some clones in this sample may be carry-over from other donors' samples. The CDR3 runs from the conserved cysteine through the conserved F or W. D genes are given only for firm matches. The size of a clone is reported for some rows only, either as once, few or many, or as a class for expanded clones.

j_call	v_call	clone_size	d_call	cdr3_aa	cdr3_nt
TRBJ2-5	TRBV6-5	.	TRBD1	CASSYWDRAETQYF	TGTGCCAGCAGTTACTGGGACAGGGCCGAGACCCAGTACTTC
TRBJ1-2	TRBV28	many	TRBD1	CASRDRGNGYTF	TGTGCCAGCAGGGACAGGGGGAATGGCTACACCTTC
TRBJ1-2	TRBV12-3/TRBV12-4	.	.	CASSFARDGYTF	TGTGCCAGCAGTTTTGCGAGGGATGGCTACACCTTC
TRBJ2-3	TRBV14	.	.	CASSHNRPDTQYF	TGTGCCAGCAGCCACAACAGGCCAGATACGCAGTATTTT
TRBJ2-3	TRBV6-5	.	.	CASSPDFTADTQYF	TGTGCCAGCAGTCCTGACTTCACGGCAGATACGCAGTATTTT
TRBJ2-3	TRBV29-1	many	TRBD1	CSVVAGGDKDTQYF	TGCAGCGTTGTCGCAGGGGGAGACAAGGATACGCAGTATTTT
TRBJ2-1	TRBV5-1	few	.	CASIGSYNEQFF	TGCGCCAGCATCGGGTCATACAATGAGCAGTTCTTC
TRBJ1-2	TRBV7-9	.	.	CASSLVPRQPDNYGYTF	TGTGCCAGCAGCTTAGTACCGAGGCAGCCAGATAACTATGGCTACACCTTC
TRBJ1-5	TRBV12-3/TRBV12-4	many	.	CAIATGKENQPQHF	TGTGCCATCGCGACGGGAAAGGAGAATCAGCCCCAGCATTTT
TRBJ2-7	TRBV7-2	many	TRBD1	CASSLEPGTGYEQYF	TGTGCCAGCAGCTTGGAACCAGGGACAGGCTACGAGCAGTACTTC
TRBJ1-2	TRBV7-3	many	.	CASSQSSTGGYTF	TGTGCCAGCAGCCAGTCGAGTACTGGTGGCTACACCTTC
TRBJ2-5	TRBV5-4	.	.	CASSLNRGTVQETQYF	TGTGCCAGCAGCTTGAATCGGGGGACTGTTCAAGAGACCCAGTACTTC
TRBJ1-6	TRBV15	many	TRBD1	CATGWTGGDGSPLHF	TGTGCCACCGGTTGGACAGGGGGCGACGGTTCACCCCTCCACTTT
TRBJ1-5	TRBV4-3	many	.	CASSQERNQPQHF	TGCGCCAGCAGCCAAGAACGTAATCAGCCCCAGCATTTT
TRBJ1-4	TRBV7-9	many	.	CASSLDGSKYEKLFF	TGTGCCAGCAGCTTAGACGGCAGCAAATACGAAAAACTGTTTTTT
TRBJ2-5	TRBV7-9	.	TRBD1	CASSDRVFETQYF	TGTGCCAGCAGTGACAGGGTCTTTGAGACCCAGTACTTC
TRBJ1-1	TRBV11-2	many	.	CASSLYSYLMNTEAFF	TGTGCCAGCAGCTTATACAGCTATCTCATGAACACTGAAGCTTTCTTT
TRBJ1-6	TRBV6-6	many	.	CASTGQGNSPLHF	TGTGCCAGCACCGGCCAAGGGAATTCACCCCTCCACTTT
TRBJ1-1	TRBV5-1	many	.	CASSLHFYEAFF	TGCGCCAGCAGCTTACATTTTTATGAAGCTTTCTTT
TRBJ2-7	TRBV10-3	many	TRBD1	CAISTTSGQGAYEQYF	TGTGCCATCAGTACTACATCGGGACAGGGGGCTTACGAGCAGTACTTC
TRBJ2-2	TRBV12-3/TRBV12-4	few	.	CASSLSPRDMGQTGELFF	TGTGCCAGCAGTCTCAGCCCGAGGGACATGGGGCAAACCGGGGAGCTGTTTTTT
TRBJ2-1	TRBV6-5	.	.	CASSTNVGEQFF	TGTGCCAGCAGCACTAACGTAGGTGAGCAGTTCTTC
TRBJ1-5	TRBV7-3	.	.	CASSLGGALISSPWGNQPQHF	TGTGCCAGCAGCTTAGGAGGGGCCTTAATCAGCTCCCCCTGGGGAAATCAGCCCCAGCATTTT
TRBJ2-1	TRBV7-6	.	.	CASSLGTIDEQFF	TGTGCCAGCAGCCTTGGGACGATAGATGAGCAGTTCTTC
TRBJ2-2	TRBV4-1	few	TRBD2	CASSQEEGLAVGELFF	TGCGCCAGCAGCCAAGAGGAAGGACTAGCGGTCGGGGAGCTGTTTTTT
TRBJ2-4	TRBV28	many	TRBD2	CATLGGGAKNIQYF	TGTGCCACCCTAGGCGGGGGGGCCAAAAACATTCAGTACTTC
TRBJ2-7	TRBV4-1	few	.	CASSQVGGDYEQYF	TGCGCCAGCAGCCAAGTTGGGGGAGACTACGAGCAGTACTTC
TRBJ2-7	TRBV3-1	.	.	CASSQNLFTLYEQYF	TGTGCCAGCAGCCAAAACCTTTTTACCCTCTACGAGCAGTACTTC
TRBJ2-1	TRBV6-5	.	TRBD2	CASSYFTSGAYYNEQFF	TGTGCCAGCAGTTACTTTACTAGCGGGGCATACTACAATGAGCAGTTCTTC
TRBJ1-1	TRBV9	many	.	CAPVGEDSFREAFF	TGTGCCCCCGTTGGGGAGGACTCCTTCCGAGAAGCTTTCTTT
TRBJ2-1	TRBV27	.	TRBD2	CASSLSSGGHLGNEQFF	TGTGCCAGCAGTTTATCTAGCGGGGGGCACTTGGGCAATGAGCAGTTCTTC
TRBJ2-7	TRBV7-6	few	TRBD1	CASSQSWTGDHEQYF	TGTGCCAGCAGCCAATCTTGGACAGGGGACCACGAGCAGTACTTC
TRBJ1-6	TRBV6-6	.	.	CASSPSRESPLHF	TGTGCCAGCAGTCCCTCCCGGGAATCACCCCTCCACTTT
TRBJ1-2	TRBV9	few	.	CASSSPLKNYGYTF	TGTGCCAGCAGCTCCCCGTTGAAAAACTATGGCTACACCTTC
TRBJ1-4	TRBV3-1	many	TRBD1	CASSPGQATNEKLFF	TGTGCCAGCAGCCCGGGACAGGCAACTAATGAAAAACTGTTTTTT
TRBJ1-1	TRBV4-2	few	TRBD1	CASSQGGGGEDEAFF	TGTGCCAGCAGCCAAGGAGGAGGGGGCGAGGATGAAGCTTTCTTT
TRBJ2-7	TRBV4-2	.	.	CASSQGRQTPNF	TGTGCCAGCAGCCAAGGCCGGCAGACTCCAAACTTC
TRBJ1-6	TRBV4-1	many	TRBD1	CASTMGQGNSPLHF	TGCGCCAGCACGATGGGACAGGGAAATTCACCCCTCCACTTT
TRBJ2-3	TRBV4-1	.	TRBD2	CASSQEPTSGASQDTQYF	TGCGCCAGCAGCCAAGAGCCCACTAGCGGGGCCTCGCAAGATACGCAGTATTTT
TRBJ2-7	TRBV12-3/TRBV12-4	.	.	CATSPLGTYEQYF	TGTGCCACCTCGCCGCTCGGGACCTACGAGCAGTACTTC
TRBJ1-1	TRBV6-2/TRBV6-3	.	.	CASMDYYTEAFF	TGTGCCAGCATGGACTATTACACTGAAGCTTTCTTT
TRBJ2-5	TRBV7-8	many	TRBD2	CASSPRTSGKETQYF	TGTGCCAGCAGCCCAAGGACTAGCGGAAAAGAGACCCAGTACTTC
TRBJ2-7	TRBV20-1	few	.	CSARTHYEQYF	TGCAGTGCTAGAACCCACTACGAGCAGTACTTC
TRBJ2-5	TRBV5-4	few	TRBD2	CASKPGGSGEETQYF	TGTGCCAGCAAACCGGGAGGCAGCGGGGAAGAGACCCAGTACTTC
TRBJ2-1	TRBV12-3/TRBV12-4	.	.	CASSLGTGDEQFF	TGTGCCAGCAGTCTAGGGACCGGGGATGAGCAGTTCTTC
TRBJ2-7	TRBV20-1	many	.	CSARDQSSGHHYEQYF	TGCAGTGCTAGAGATCAAAGTTCGGGACACCACTACGAGCAGTACTTC
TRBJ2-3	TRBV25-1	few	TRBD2	CASSVSGGLPDTQYF	TGTGCCAGCAGTGTGAGCGGGGGACTACCAGATACGCAGTATTTT